Presented here are 25 T cell receptor beta chains from one specimen sequenced in a study of neurological immune-mediated disorders. TCRdb re-analysed the 5' RACE reads in MiXCR, keeping a single row per CDR3 protein. The table includes more than 50,000 distinct CDR3 sequences, 3.7% detected once. Source material: PBMCs. The source is a woman aged 50 to 60 with multiple sclerosis.

This clonotype has ten or more counts. The chain links TRBV3-1 to TRBJ2-1; no definite D call. CDR1 and CDR2 (germline): LGHDT, YNNKEL (reference sequence). The CDR3 runs 16 residues. The ends were cut back, 4 bases at V and 0 bases at J, with 13 bases in the middle. CDR3 coding DNA: TGTGCCAGCAGCCCCCGTCTCCCGAGCTCCTACAATGAGCAGTTCTTC. The encoded protein is CASSPRLPSSYNEQFF.

This clonotype was detected ten times or more. This chain uses TRBV7-9 with TRBJ2-7; 7 bases agree with TRBD1. The junction had 6 bases not matched to a gene; V was cut back by 2 bases and J by 2 bases. The CDR3 length is 15 residues. Germline V gene sequence: CDR1 SEHNR, CDR2 FQNEAQ (reference sequence). This CDR3 reads CASSLSTGAPYEQYF. Here the CDR3 DNA reads TGTGCCAGCAGCTTAAGCACAGGGGCTCCCTACGAGCAGTACTTC.

This clonotype was seen ten or more times. CDR3 region: CASSPQGALDEKLFF. CDR3 DNA: TGTGCCAGCAGCCCACAGGGGGCTTTAGATGAAAAACTGTTTTTT. The chain links TRBV7-2 to TRBJ1-4; TRBD1 aligns across 9 bases. The junction had 7 bases not matched to a gene; V was cut back by 5 bases and J by 6 bases. This CDR3 spans 15 amino acids. Germline lookup yields CDR1 SGHTA and CDR2 FQGNSA.

This clonotype occurred many times. The chain links TRBV7-3 to TRBJ2-7; a weak D match, TRBD2 (6 bases). This CDR3 has 15 residues. The germline gives CDR1 SGHTA, CDR2 FQGTGA. Trimming took off 5 bases at V and 3 bases at J, with 17 bases between the two ends. This CDR3 is CASSPSANSIYEQYF. The CDR3 nucleotides read TGTGCCAGCAGCCCTAGCGCGAACTCTATCTACGAGCAGTACTTC.

This clonotype was picked up many times. The gene calls are TRBV5-1 and TRBJ1-2, with D uncertain. Looked up from germline, CDR1 is SGHRS and CDR2 is YFSETQ. V lost 2 bases and J 2 bases, leaving 13 bases between the germline ends. This CDR3 has 15 residues. The CDR3 bases are TGCGCCAGCAGCTTAAACAGCATCACCAACTATGGCTACACCTTC. This codes for CASSLNSITNYGYTF.

Only a few counts were recorded for this clonotype. The V gene is TRBV14, the J gene TRBJ2-3; perhaps TRBD2 as D (5 bases). Germline values: CDR1 SGHDN, CDR2 FVKESK. The CDR3 has 14 amino acids. V was shortened by 0 bases and J by 5 bases, with 9 bases between the two germline ends. The CDR3: CASSQEVRGDTQYF. The CDR3 DNA reads TGTGCCAGCAGCCAAGAGGTTCGGGGAGATACGCAGTATTTT.

This sequence joins TRBV5-3 and TRBJ2-1; 9 bases align to TRBD2. TRBV5-3 is an ORF; its function is uncertain. The junction had 7 bases not matched to a gene; V was cut back by 2 bases and J by 7 bases. The CDR3 spans 15 residues. This CDR3 is CARSFGGRAKNEQFF. The DNA for the CDR3 is TGTGCCAGAAGCTTTGGCGGGAGGGCCAAAAATGAGCAGTTCTTC.

Many counts were recorded for this clonotype. This chain uses TRBV7-3 with TRBJ2-2; D is undetermined. Germline CDR1 and CDR2: SGHTA and FQGTGA. The germline V and J ends were trimmed by 4 bases and 6 bases, with 12 bases remaining between them. This CDR3 spans 14 amino acids. The CDR3 reads CASSSPLEAGELFF. The CDR3 nucleotides read TGTGCCAGCAGCTCCCCCCTAGAGGCCGGGGAGCTGTTTTTT.

Many counts were recorded for this clonotype. The chain recombines TRBV2 with TRBJ1-2; D ambiguous. V lost 3 bases and J lost 8, with 13 bases in between. Per the germline V gene, CDR1 is SNHLY and CDR2 is FYNNEI. The CDR3 consists of 13 residues. CDR3 sequence reads: CASSEGEETGYTF. CDR3 coding DNA: TGTGCCAGCAGTGAGGGAGAAGAAACCGGCTACACCTTC.

This clonotype was counted ten times or more. V usage is TRBV6-6 and J usage is TRBJ1-2; D is undetermined. The germline V gene encodes CDR1 MNHNY and CDR2 SVGAGI (reference sequence). The V end lost 5 bases, the J end lost 4 bases, and 8 bases lay between the germline ends. The CDR3 is 12 residues long. For the CDR3, the DNA is TGTGCCAGCAGTGAACGTATCTATGGCTACACCTTC. Its translation: CASSERIYGYTF.

V usage is TRBV2 and J usage is TRBJ2-7; 9 bases line up with TRBD2. The V gene end was trimmed by 6 bases and the J gene end by 4 bases; junction bases not matched to a gene: 10. CDR1 is SNHLY, CDR2 FYNNEI, per germline. The CDR3 length is 15 residues. Written as DNA, the CDR3 is TGTGCCAGCAGCGTAGCGGGAGTGCTAAAGTACGAGCAGTACTTC. Translated: CASSVAGVLKYEQYF.

This clonotype was counted between two and nine times. V gene TRBV5-1 combines with J gene TRBJ2-7; D might be TRBD2 (5 bases). The CDR3 extends over 14 amino acids. The V gene lost 6 bases and the J gene lost 1 base, with 14 bases spanning the gap. The V gene's germline CDR1 is SGHRS and CDR2 YFSETQ. The CDR3: CASTVDSDSYEQYF. Here the CDR3 DNA reads TGCGCCAGCACGGTGGACTCTGATTCCTACGAGCAGTACTTC.

This clonotype was seen more than once but under ten times. V usage is TRBV10-3 and J usage is TRBJ2-7, with TRBD2 matching 9 bases. The trim removed 4 bases at V and 5 bases at J, leaving 3 bases unmatched. This CDR3 has 13 residues. The germline gives CDR1 ENHRY, CDR2 SYGVKD. The CDR3 DNA follows: TGTGCCATCAGTGTGCTAGCGGGAAACGAGCAGTACTTC. Translating it yields CAISVLAGNEQYF.

This clonotype occurred many times. This chain uses TRBV11-3 with TRBJ1-3; possibly TRBD1 for D (5 bases). This CDR3 has 14 residues. Looked up from germline, CDR1 is SGHNT and CDR2 is YENEEA. Deletions cut 4 bases from V and 0 bases from J, with 7 bases between. CDR3 residues: CASSSGHSGNTIYF. DNA of the CDR3: TGTGCCAGCAGCTCTGGACACTCTGGAAACACCATATATTTT.

Many counts were recorded for this clonotype. The CDR3 coding sequence is TGTGCCAGCAGTCCGACGGGACTAGCGGGAGTTACGCAGTATTTT. Protein sequence: CASSPTGLAGVTQYF. V and J are TRBV27 and TRBJ2-3; TRBD2 agrees at 14 bases. This CDR3 is built from 15 residues. Trimming took 5 bases from V and 8 from J; bases not matched to a gene: 6. From germline, CDR1 is MNHEY and CDR2 SMNVEV (reference sequence).

This clonotype was recorded at least ten times. CDR3: CASSPDWGQTTEAFF. The CDR3 coding sequence is TGTGCCAGCAGCCCTGATTGGGGGCAGACCACTGAAGCTTTCTTT. The chain is built from TRBV12-3 or TRBV12-4 and TRBJ1-1; possible D gene TRBD1, 6 bases. Trimming took 6 bases from V and 4 from J, leaving 18 bases between them. CDR3 length: 15 amino acids.

Ten or more counts support this clonotype. The chain links TRBV6-5 to TRBJ2-3, with D possibly being TRBD1 (6 bases). This CDR3 region has 12 residues. Germline V CDR1 and CDR2: MNHEY, SVGAGI. V lost 8 bases and J 3 bases, leaving 9 bases between the germline ends. CDR3 region: CASGGGTDTQYF. As DNA, the CDR3 is TGTGCCAGCGGGGGCGGGACAGATACGCAGTATTTT.

This clonotype appeared a few times. The V call is TRBV20-1, the J call TRBJ2-1, with D possibly being TRBD2 (5 bases). CDR1 and CDR2 (germline): DFQATT, SNEGSKA (reference sequence). V was clipped by 6 bases and J by 8 bases, with 20 bases between them. The CDR3 length is 14 residues. CDR3 nucleotides: TGCAGTGCCCCCCTCAGGCGGACTCAGGATGAGCAGTTCTTC. Amino acids: CSAPLRRTQDEQFF.

This clonotype has only a few counts. The gene calls are TRBV11-2 and TRBJ2-7, with TRBD1 as a possible D gene (6 bases). The CDR3 contains 15 residues. V was cut by 6 bases and J by 2 bases, with 17 bases left in between. The germline gives CDR1 SGHAT, CDR2 FQNNGV. In DNA, the CDR3 is TGTGCCAGCAGTTCCCCCAGGGGCTCCCCCTACGAGCAGTACTTC. This translates into CASSSPRGSPYEQYF.

This clonotype showed up many times. The chain employs TRBV6-5 and TRBJ1-2, with 7 bases that match TRBD1. The CDR3 has 15 amino acids. Trimming cost V 6 bases and J 0 bases; bases outside gene matches: 7. Germline-derived CDR1 and CDR2 are MNHEY and SVGAGI. CDR3 in DNA: TGTGCCAGCAGGGAGGGGGCCCTTTCTAACTATGGCTACACCTTC. Translation gives CASREGALSNYGYTF.

This clonotype was observed at least ten times. The genes are TRBV20-1 and TRBJ2-7, with 9 bases lining up with TRBD1. CDR1 is DFQATT, CDR2 SNEGSKA, per germline (reference sequence). The V and J ends lost 7 bases and 5 bases, in that order; junction bases with no gene match: 15. The CDR3 extends over 15 amino acids. The CDR3 DNA reads TGCAGTGGGGCGAGAGAGGACAGGGGTCTGCACGAGCAGTACTTC. The encoded protein is CSGAREDRGLHEQYF.

This clonotype was detected ten times or more. This sequence joins TRBV7-2 and TRBJ2-2; 7 bases fit TRBD2. Germline CDR1 is SGHTA and CDR2 is FQGNSA. V was pared by 5 bases and J by 1 base, with 10 bases of the junction left unmatched. The CDR3 length is 17 residues. CDR3 amino acids: CASSRSTSEKNTGELFF. Written as DNA, the CDR3 is TGTGCCAGCAGCCGTAGTACTAGCGAGAAGAACACCGGGGAGCTGTTTTTT.

This clonotype was seen many times. The chain recombines TRBV27 with TRBJ2-7; D call uncertain. CDR3 size: 14 residues. V lost 5 bases and J lost 4, with 15 bases in between. The germline V gene has CDR1 MNHEY and CDR2 SMNVEV (reference sequence). The CDR3 DNA sequence: TGTGCCAGCAGTCCTTCCGGCGTCGTGTACGAGCAGTACTTC. It encodes CASSPSGVVYEQYF.

Ten or more counts support this clonotype. This rearrangement joins TRBV15 to TRBJ2-7; 13 bases map to TRBD2. Germline CDR1 is LNHNV and CDR2 is YYDKDF (reference sequence). This CDR3 spans 15 amino acids. Germline trimming cut 4 bases from V and 2 bases from J; bases unmatched to any gene: 2. This CDR3 reads CATSMGLAGTYEQYF. As DNA, the CDR3 is TGTGCCACCAGCATGGGACTAGCGGGAACCTACGAGCAGTACTTC.

This clonotype was picked up many times. The gene calls are TRBV4-2 and TRBJ2-7; 12 positions match TRBD1. From germline, CDR1 is LGHNA and CDR2 YNFKEQ. The CDR3 is 17 residues long. The trim removed 0 bases at V and 5 bases at J, leaving 8 bases unmatched. This CDR3 is CASSQDLGTGGLDEQYF. The CDR3 DNA follows: TGTGCCAGCAGCCAAGATCTAGGGACAGGGGGCCTCGACGAGCAGTACTTC.